Listed below are T cell receptor beta chains from one sample, sequenced in a study of somatic mutations in cytotoxic T cells in rheumatoid arthritis. TCRdb keeps only in-frame clones here, not all; method: immunoSEQ multiplex PCR. The sample contains 21,000 or so clones, more than 80% of which appear only once. Sequencing was performed on CD8+ T cells sorted from blood. Receptor source: an adult with rheumatoid arthritis. CDR3s include the opening cysteine and the closing phenylalanine or tryptophan. The D gene is left open where the match is weak. Not every row has a clone size; where given, it reads once, few, many or a size class.

>TRBV7-2|NA|NA|TRBJ1-2
TGTGCCAGCAGCTCCCGTGACGGGAACTATGGCTACACCTTC
CASSSRDGNYGYTF
>TRBV5-5|few|NA|TRBJ1-6
TGTGCCAGCAGCTTGGAAGGTTTCCCTAGTCCACCCCTCCACTTT
CASSLEGFPSPPLHF
>TRBV12-5|NA|TRBD1|TRBJ2-3
TGTGCTAGTGGTTTGGCACAGGGGGCGAGCACAGATACGCAGTATTTT
CASGLAQGASTDTQYF
>TRBV9|NA|NA|TRBJ2-7
TGTGCCAGCAGCCCCAGGTCAGGGTTTTTCTACGAGCAGTACTTC
CASSPRSGFFYEQYF
>TRBV4-1|NA|NA|TRBJ1-1
TGCGCCAGCAGCCAAGGAGGCAGGGGAAGGACTGAAGCTTTCTTT
CASSQGGRGRTEAFF
>TRBV7-9|NA|NA|TRBJ1-6
TGTGCCAGCAGCTTAAATGATTCACCCCTCCACTTT
CASSLNDSPLHF
>TRBV4-1|NA|TRBD1|TRBJ1-5
TGCGCCAGCAGCCCCGGGACAGGGGGCGATTTTCGGCCCCAGCATTTT
CASSPGTGGDFRPQHF
>TRBV7-9|NA|TRBD2|TRBJ2-3
TGTGCCAGCAGCTTGGCTAGCGGGGGCACAGATACGCAGTATTTT
CASSLASGGTDTQYF
>TRBV5-1|NA|NA|TRBJ1-1
TGCGCCAGCAGCTCAGGAGAGAACACTGAAGCTTTCTTT
CASSSGENTEAFF
>TRBV19|NA|TRBD1|TRBJ1-5
TGTGCCGGGGGACAGTTTAGCAATCAGCCCCAGCATTTT
CAGGQFSNQPQHF
>TRBV10-3|NA|NA|TRBJ2-2
TGTGCCATCAGCGCCGTCGACCTAACAACCCACGGGGAGCTGTTTTTT
CAISAVDLTTHGELFF
>TRBV11-2|NA|NA|TRBJ2-7
TGTGCCAGCAGCTTAGCGAGGGACTACGAGCAGTACTTC
CASSLARDYEQYF
>TRBV5-4|NA|NA|TRBJ2-1
TGTGCCAGCAGCTTGGCGGGGGCGCCCACCCCTAATGAGCAGTTCTTC
CASSLAGAPTPNEQFF
>TRBV7-9|NA|NA|TRBJ2-7
TGTGCCAGCACAAATTTAGGGTGGAAACCCTACGAGCAGTACTTC
CASTNLGWKPYEQYF
>TRBV29-1|few|NA|TRBJ1-1
TGCAGCGTTGTCGCTCAGGGTGAAGCTTTCTTT
CSVVAQGEAFF
>TRBV29-1|NA|TRBD1|TRBJ2-1
TGCAGCGTTGAAACAGGGGGCATCTACAATGAGCAGTTCTTC
CSVETGGIYNEQFF
>TRBV4-1|NA|NA|TRBJ1-2
TGCGCCAGCAGCCAAGGCCCGGGAACGACATACTATGGCTACACCTTC
CASSQGPGTTYYGYTF
>TRBV6-1|few|NA|TRBJ1-2
TGTGCCAGCAGTGGAAGAGGGCAATCCTATGGCTACACCTTC
CASSGRGQSYGYTF
>TRBV11-1|medium-sized|TRBD1|TRBJ1-1
TGTGCCAGCAGCTTCCCCACAGGGGGCCGGACTGAAGCTTTCTTT
CASSFPTGGRTEAFF
>TRBV27|NA|NA|TRBJ2-3
TGTGCCAGCAGTTCAGAGTTACGGACATCCGGCACAGATACGCAGTATTTT
CASSSELRTSGTDTQYF
>TRBV5-5|once|NA|TRBJ1-3
TGTGCCAGCAGCTTGGACTTCTACTCTGGAAACACCATATATTTT
CASSLDFYSGNTIYF
>TRBV7-9|NA|NA|TRBJ2-1
TGTGCCAGCAGCTCGGGGACTCCCGGTATTGATGAGCAGTTCTTC
CASSSGTPGIDEQFF
>TRBV6-5|NA|NA|TRBJ2-2
TGTGCCAGCAGTTACTCGACCGGGGGAAACACCGGGGAGCTGTTTTTT
CASSYSTGGNTGELFF
>TRBV27|NA|NA|TRBJ2-1
TGTGCCAGCAGTTTAGACCGCTACAATGAGCAGTTCTTC
CASSLDRYNEQFF
>TRBV6-1|NA|TRBD2|TRBJ2-1
TGTGCCAGCATGAGGACTAGCGGGTCTTACAATGAGCAGTTCTTC
CASMRTSGSYNEQFF
>TRBV29-1|medium-sized|NA|TRBJ2-2
TGCAGCGCCGTTAGGGGCGGGGAGCTGTTTTTT
CSAVRGGELFF
>TRBV7-9|NA|NA|TRBJ1-1
TGTGCCAGCAGCCCCGACGGGGGTTACACTGAAGCTTTCTTT
CASSPDGGYTEAFF
>TRBV7-3|NA|NA|TRBJ1-4
TGTGCCAGCAGCTTAGTGAGGGATGGAACTAATGAAAAACTGTTTTTT
CASSLVRDGTNEKLFF
>TRBV7-8|NA|NA|TRBJ1-4
TGTGCCAGCAGCTTAGGTGGGGGGGAGGGTAGTGAAAAACTGTTTTTT
CASSLGGGEGSEKLFF